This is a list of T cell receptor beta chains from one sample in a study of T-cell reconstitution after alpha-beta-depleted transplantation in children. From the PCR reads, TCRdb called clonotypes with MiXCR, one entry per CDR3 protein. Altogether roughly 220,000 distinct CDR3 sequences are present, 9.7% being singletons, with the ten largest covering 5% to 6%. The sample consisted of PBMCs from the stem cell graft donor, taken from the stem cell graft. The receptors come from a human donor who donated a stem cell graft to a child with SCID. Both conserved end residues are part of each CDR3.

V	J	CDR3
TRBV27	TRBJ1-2	CASSLRPDRISNYGYTF
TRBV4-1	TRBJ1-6	CASSQDGTGVNNSPLHF
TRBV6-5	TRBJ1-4	CASSSSRAQLEKLFF
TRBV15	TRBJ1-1	CATSRDLKGEAFF
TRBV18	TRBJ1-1	CASSGRGKNTEAFF
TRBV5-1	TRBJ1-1	CASSWGQGEAFF
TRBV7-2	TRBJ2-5	CASRRGVWETQYF
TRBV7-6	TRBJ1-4	CASSQTGKLFF
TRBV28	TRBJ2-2	CASSLRGLRTGELFF
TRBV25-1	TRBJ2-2	CASSGGGLLNTGELFF
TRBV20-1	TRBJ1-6	CSAPALGAPLHF
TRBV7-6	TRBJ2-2	CASTPRGTAANTGELFF
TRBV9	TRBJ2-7	CASSPGGSWEQYF
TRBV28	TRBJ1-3	CASRTTGMRLGNTIYF
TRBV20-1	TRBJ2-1	CSVGGEYNEQFF
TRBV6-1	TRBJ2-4	CASSDGALAKNIQYF
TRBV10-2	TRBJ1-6	CASSEPAEGNSPLHF
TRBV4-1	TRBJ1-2	CASSQAIRRTGNHYGYTF
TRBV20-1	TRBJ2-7	CSARDPILGAGEQYF
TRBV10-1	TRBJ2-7	CASSRRLANDEQYF
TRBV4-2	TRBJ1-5	CASSQEDQPQHF
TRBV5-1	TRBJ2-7	CASRRAEYYEQYF
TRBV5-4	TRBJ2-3	CASSFPEQGAREDTQYF
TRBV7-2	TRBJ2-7	CASSLAVTAYEQYF
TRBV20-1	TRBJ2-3	CSALRTRTSTDTQYF
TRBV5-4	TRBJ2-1	CASSLDRAEQFF
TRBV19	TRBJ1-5	CASWTGTGSNQPQHF
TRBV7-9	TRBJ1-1	CASTGGKGQDNTEAFF
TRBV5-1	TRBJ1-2	CASSLGDRVSGYTF
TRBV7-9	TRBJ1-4	CASSLAGGKEKLFF
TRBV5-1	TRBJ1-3	CASSLGDGGPGNTIYF
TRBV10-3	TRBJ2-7	CAIKEGLGYEQYF
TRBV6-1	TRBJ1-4	CASSAYDRGNEKLFF
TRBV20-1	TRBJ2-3	CSARDPGAGTDTQYF
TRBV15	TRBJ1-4	CATSKGPDEKLFF
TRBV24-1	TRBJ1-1	CATSGAEAGTEAFF
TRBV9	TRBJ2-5	CASSLRGQETQYF
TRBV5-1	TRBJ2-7	CASSLAGTPNYEQYF
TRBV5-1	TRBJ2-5	CASSLAGGGETQYF
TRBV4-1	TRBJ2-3	CASSPGDRGASTDTQYF
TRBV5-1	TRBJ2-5	CASSLEVGVETQYF
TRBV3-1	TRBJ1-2	CASSSLTGENGGYTF